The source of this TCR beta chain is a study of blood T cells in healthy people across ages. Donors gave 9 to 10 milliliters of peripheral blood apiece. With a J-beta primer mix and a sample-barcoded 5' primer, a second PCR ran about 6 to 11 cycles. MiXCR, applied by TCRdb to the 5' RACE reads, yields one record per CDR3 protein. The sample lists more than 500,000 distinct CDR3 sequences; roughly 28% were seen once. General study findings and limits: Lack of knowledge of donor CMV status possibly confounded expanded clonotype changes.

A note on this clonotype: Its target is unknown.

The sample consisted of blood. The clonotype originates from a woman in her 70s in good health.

The CDR3 loop is CASSESRTGFYTDTQYF. CDR3 sequence (DNA): TGTGCCAGCAGTGAATCCCGGACAGGGTTTTACACAGATACGCAGTATTTT. The chain links TRBV25-1 to TRBJ2-3; 8 bases are shared with TRBD1. The CDR3 is 17 residues long. After removal of 1 base from V and 2 bases from J, the junction contained 8 bases not matched to a gene. Germline-derived CDR1 and CDR2 are MGHDK and SYGVNS.